A selection of T cell receptor beta chains follows, all from one sample in a study of CD8 T cells in Susac syndrome. TCRdb recomputed calls from the immunoSEQ multiplex PCR reads with MiXCR, one row per CDR3 protein. The sample has 74,000 or so distinct CDR3 sequences; 93% are singletons. The sequencing sample was made of CD4+ T cells from PBMCs. Receptors were obtained from a human donor with Susac syndrome. CDR3s include the opening cysteine and the closing phenylalanine or tryptophan. A D gene is named only where the DNA matches it firmly.

d_gene | j_gene | v_gene | CDR3nt | CDR3aa
NA | TRBJ2-1 | TRBV20-1 | TGCAGTGCCACGTCAGGGTTCAATGAGCAGTTCTTC | CSATSGFNEQFF
NA | TRBJ1-2 | TRBV13 | TGTGCCAGCAGCTTGGGCCCCCAATGGACACCTAGCTATGGCTACACCTTC | CASSLGPQWTPSYGYTF
NA | TRBJ1-5 | TRBV12-3/TRBV12-4 | TGTGCCAGCAGTTTGGGCAGTAGAGCATATAGCAATCAGCCCCAGCATTTT | CASSLGSRAYSNQPQHF
TRBD1 | TRBJ1-5 | TRBV7-8 | TGTGCCAGCAGCTTAGCGAGACAGGGCGGGCCGCCCCAGCATTTT | CASSLARQGGPPQHF
NA | TRBJ2-5 | TRBV3-1 | TGTGCCAGCAGCCAGACACAGGGAGGAGAGACCCAGTACTTC | CASSQTQGGETQYF
TRBD2 | TRBJ2-5 | TRBV15 | TGTGCCACCAGCAGAGATCTTGCGGGAGGGGGAGAGACCCAGTACTTC | CATSRDLAGGGETQYF
NA | TRBJ2-7 | TRBV18 | TGTGCCAGCTCACCCCTAAGAGCGGGCGAGCAGTACTTC | CASSPLRAGEQYF
TRBD1 | TRBJ2-3 | TRBV6-1 | TGTGCCAGCAGCAGACAGGGTAGGACAGATACGCAGTATTTT | CASSRQGRTDTQYF
TRBD2 | TRBJ2-2 | TRBV5-1 | TGCGCCAGCAGCCGTTGGGCTAGCGGGACCACCGGGGAGCTGTTTTTT | CASSRWASGTTGELFF
NA | TRBJ2-5 | TRBV5-1 | TGCGCCAGCAGCTCCCGTCCGGGGCCAGGGGAGACCCAGTACTTC | CASSSRPGPGETQYF
NA | TRBJ2-1 | TRBV27 | TGTGCCAGCAGTTTATCGTCGAGCTCCTACAATGAGCAGTTCTTC | CASSLSSSSYNEQFF
NA | TRBJ1-2 | TRBV7-9 | TGTGCCAGCAGCTCCGAGATTGGAGTTAATGGCTACACCTTC | CASSSEIGVNGYTF
NA | TRBJ2-6 | TRBV5-6 | TGTGCCAGCAGCTTGGGGACCGGGGCCAACGTCCTGACTTTC | CASSLGTGANVLTF
NA | TRBJ2-3 | TRBV7-2 | TGTGCCAGCAGCTTGAGACTTGATACGCAGTATTTT | CASSLRLDTQYF
NA | TRBJ2-7 | TRBV7-8 | TGTGCCAGCAGCCTAAAGACAAACACCTATAGGGACGCCTCCGAGCAGTACTTC | CASSLKTNTYRDASEQYF
TRBD1 | TRBJ1-2 | TRBV7-2 | TGTGCCAGCAAGCGACTAGACAGGGGGGATGGCTACACCTTC | CASKRLDRGDGYTF